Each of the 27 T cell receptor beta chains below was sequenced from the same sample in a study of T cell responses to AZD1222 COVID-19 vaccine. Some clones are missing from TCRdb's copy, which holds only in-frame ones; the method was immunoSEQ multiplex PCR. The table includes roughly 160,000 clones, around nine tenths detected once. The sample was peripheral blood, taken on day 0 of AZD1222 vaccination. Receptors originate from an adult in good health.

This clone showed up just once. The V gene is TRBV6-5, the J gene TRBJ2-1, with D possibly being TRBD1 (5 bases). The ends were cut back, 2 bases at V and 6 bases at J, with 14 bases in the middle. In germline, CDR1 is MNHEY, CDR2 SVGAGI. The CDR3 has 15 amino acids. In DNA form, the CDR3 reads TGTGCCAGCAGTTACCGGACAACGAACAGCAATGAGCAGTTCTTC. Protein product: CASSYRTTNSNEQFF.

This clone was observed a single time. The CDR3 DNA is TGCGCCAGCAGCTCACAGGGTTCGGGTGGGGCCAACGTCCTGACTTTC. Its translation is CASSSQGSGGANVLTF. The rearrangement uses TRBV5-1 and TRBJ2-6; maybe TRBD1 (6 bases). Trimming removed 3 bases from V and 3 bases from J, with 13 bases in between. Germline CDR1 SGHRS, CDR2 YFSETQ. CDR3 size: 16 residues.

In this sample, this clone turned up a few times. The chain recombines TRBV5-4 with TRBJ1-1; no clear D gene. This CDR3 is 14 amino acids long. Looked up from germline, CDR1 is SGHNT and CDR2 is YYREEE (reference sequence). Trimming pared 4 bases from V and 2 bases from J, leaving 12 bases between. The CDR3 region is CASSRHAGNTEAFF. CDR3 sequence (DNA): TGTGCCAGCAGCCGCCATGCAGGTAACACTGAAGCTTTCTTT.

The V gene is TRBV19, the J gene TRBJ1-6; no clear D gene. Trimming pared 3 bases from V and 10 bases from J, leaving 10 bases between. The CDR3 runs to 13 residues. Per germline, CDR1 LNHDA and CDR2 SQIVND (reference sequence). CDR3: CASSMDSGSPLHF. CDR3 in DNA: TGTGCCAGTAGTATGGATTCTGGGTCACCCCTCCACTTT.

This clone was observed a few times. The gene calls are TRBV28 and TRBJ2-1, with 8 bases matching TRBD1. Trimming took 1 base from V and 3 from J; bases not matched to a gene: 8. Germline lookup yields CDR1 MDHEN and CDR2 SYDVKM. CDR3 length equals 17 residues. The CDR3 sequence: CASSLFAPGGGYNEQFF. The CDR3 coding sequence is TGTGCCAGCAGTTTATTCGCTCCAGGGGGCGGCTACAATGAGCAGTTCTTC. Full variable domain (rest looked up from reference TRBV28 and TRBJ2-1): DVKVTQSSRYLVKRTGEKVFLECVQDMDHENMFWYRQDPGLGLRLIYFSYDVKMKEKGDIPEGYSVSREKKERFSLILESASTNQTSMYLCASSLFAPGGGYNEQFFGPGTRLTVL.

DNA for the CDR3: TGTGCCAGCAGCTTAGTCGCGGGAGTAGGCAATGAGCAGTTCTTC. Translation gives CASSLVAGVGNEQFF. The chain employs TRBV11-2 and TRBJ2-1, with 7 bases aligning to TRBD2. The CDR3 runs to 15 residues. After removal of 1 base from V and 6 bases from J, the junction contained 6 bases not matched to a gene. Germline V gene data show CDR1 as SGHAT and CDR2 as FQNNGV.

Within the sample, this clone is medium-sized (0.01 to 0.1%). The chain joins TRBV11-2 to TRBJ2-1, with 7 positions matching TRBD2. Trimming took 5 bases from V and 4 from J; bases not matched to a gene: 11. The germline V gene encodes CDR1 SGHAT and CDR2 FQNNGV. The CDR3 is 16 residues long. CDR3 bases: TGTGCCAGCAGCCTAACTGGACTAGAAGAATACAATGAGCAGTTCTTC. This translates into CASSLTGLEEYNEQFF.

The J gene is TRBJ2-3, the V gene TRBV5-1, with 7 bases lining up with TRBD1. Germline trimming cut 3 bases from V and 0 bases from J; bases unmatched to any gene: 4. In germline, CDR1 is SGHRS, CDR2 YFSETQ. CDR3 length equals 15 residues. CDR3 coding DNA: TGCGCCAGCAGCTCGACAGGGCGTAGCACAGATACGCAGTATTTT. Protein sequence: CASSSTGRSTDTQYF.

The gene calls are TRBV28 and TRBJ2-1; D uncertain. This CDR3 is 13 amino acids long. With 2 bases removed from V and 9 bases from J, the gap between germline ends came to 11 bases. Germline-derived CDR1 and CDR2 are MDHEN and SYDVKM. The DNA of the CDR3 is TGTGCCAGCAGTTTAGTGCAAATCGGTGAGCAGTTCTTC. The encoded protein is CASSLVQIGEQFF. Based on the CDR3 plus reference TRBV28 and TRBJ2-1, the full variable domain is DVKVTQSSRYLVKRTGEKVFLECVQDMDHENMFWYRQDPGLGLRLIYFSYDVKMKEKGDIPEGYSVSREKKERFSLILESASTNQTSMYLCASSLVQIGEQFFGPGTRLTVL.

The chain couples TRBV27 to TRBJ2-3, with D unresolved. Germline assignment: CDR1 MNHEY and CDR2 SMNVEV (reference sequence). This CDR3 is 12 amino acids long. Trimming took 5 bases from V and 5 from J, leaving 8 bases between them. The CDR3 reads CASSILGDTQYF. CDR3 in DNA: TGTGCCAGCAGTATCCTGGGAGATACGCAGTATTTT.

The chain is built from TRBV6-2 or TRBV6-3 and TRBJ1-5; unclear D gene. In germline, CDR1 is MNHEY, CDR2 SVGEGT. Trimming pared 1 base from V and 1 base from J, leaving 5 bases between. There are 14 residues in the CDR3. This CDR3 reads CASSYLGSNQPQHF. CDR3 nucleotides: TGTGCCAGCAGTTACTTGGGCAGCAATCAGCCCCAGCATTTT.

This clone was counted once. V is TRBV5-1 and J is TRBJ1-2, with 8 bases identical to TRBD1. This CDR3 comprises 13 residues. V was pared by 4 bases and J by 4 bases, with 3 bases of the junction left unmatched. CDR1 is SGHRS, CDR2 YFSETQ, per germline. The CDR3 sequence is CASSVGQVYGYTF. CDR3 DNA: TGCGCCAGCAGCGTGGGACAGGTCTATGGCTACACCTTC.

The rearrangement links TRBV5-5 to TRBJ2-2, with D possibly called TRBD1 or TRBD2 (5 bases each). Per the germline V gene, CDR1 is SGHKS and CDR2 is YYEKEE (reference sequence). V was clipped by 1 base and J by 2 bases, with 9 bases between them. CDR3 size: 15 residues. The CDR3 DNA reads TGTGCCAGCAGCTTGTGGGGACCAAACACCGGGGAGCTGTTTTTT. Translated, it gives CASSLWGPNTGELFF. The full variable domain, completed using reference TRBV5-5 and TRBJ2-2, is DAGVTQSPTHLIKTRGQQVTLRCSPISGHKSVSWYQQVLGQGPQFIFQYYEKEERGRGNFPDRFSARQFPNYSSELNVNALLLGDSALYLCASSLWGPNTGELFFGEGSRLTVL.

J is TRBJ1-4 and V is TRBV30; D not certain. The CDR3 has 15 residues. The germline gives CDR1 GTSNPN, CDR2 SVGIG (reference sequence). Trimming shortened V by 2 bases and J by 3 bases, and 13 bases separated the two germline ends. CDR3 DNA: TGTGCCTGGAGTAAACATCAGGCGTCTAATGAAAAACTGTTTTTT. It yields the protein CAWSKHQASNEKLFF.

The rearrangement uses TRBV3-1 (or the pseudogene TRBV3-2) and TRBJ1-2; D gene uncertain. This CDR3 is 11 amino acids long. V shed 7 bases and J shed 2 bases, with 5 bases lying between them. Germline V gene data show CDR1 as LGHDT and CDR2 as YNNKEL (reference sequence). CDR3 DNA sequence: TGTGCCAGCACGGGGAACTATGGCTACACCTTC. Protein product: CASTGNYGYTF.

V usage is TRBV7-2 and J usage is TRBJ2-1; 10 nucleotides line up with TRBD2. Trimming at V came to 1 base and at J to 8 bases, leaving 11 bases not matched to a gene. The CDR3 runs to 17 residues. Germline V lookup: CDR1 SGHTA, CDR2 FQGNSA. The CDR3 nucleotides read TGTGCCAGCAGCTTAGTGGCTAGCGGGGGCGGAAACGATGAGCAGTTCTTC. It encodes CASSLVASGGGNDEQFF.

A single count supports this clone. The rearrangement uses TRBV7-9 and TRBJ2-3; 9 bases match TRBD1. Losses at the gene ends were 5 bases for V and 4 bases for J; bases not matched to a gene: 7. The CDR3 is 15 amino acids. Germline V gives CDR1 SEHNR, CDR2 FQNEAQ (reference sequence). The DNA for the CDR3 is TGTGCCAGCAGCACGACGGACAGGGGTGCAGATACGCAGTATTTT. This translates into CASSTTDRGADTQYF.

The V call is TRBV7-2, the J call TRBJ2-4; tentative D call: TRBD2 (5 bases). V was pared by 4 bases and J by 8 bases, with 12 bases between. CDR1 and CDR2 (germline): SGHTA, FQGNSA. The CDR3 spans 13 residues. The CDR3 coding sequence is TGTGCCAGCAGCTCTCCGGGGTTAGACATTCAGTACTTC. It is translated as CASSSPGLDIQYF.

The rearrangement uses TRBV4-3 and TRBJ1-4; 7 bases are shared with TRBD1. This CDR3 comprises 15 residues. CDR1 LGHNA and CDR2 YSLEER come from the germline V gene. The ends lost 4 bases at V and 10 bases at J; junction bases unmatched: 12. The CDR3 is CASSRTGTENGKLFF. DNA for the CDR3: TGCGCCAGCAGCCGAACCGGGACAGAAAACGGAAAACTGTTTTTT.

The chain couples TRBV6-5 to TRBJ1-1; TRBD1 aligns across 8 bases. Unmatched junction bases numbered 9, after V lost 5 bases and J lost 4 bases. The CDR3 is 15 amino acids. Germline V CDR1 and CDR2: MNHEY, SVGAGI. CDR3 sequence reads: CASSPGDRSITEAFF. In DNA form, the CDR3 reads TGTGCCAGCAGTCCAGGGGACAGGTCAATCACTGAAGCTTTCTTT.

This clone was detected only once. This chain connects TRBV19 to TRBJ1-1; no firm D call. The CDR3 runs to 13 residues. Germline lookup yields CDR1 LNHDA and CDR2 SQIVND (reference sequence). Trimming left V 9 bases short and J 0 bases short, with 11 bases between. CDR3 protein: CASQGDLNTEAFF. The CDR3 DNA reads TGTGCCAGCCAAGGAGACTTGAACACTGAAGCTTTCTTT. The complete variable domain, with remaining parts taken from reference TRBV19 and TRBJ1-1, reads DGGITQSPKYLFRKEGQNVTLSCEQNLNHDAMYWYRQDPGQGLRLIYYSQIVNDFQKGDIAEGYSVSREKKESFPLTVTSAQKNPTAFYLCASQGDLNTEAFFGQGTRLTVV.

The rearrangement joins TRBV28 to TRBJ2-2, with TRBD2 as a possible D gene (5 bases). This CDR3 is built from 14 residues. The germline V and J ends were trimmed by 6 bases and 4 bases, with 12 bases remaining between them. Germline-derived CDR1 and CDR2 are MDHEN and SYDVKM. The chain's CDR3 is CASRRERSTGELFF. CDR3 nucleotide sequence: TGTGCCAGCAGGAGAGAGCGGTCCACCGGGGAGCTGTTTTTT.

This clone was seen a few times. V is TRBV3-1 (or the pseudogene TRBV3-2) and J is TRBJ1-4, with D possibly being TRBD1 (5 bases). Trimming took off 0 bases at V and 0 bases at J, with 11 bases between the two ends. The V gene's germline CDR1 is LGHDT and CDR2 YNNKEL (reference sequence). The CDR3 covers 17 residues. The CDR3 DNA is TGTGCCAGCAGCCAAGAACTGGCAGGGACAACTAATGAAAAACTGTTTTTT. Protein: CASSQELAGTTNEKLFF.

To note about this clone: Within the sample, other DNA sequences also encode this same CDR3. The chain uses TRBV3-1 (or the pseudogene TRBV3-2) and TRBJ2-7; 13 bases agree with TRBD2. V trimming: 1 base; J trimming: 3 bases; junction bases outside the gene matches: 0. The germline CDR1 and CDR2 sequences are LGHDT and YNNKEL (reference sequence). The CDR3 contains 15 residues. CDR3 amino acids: CASSQGTSGSYEQYF. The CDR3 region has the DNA TGTGCCAGCAGCCAAGGGACTAGCGGGAGCTACGAGCAGTACTTC.

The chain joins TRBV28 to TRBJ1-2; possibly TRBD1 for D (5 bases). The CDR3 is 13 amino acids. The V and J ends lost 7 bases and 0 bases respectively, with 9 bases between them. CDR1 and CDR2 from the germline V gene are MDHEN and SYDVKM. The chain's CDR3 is CASTPTANYGYTF. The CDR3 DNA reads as TGTGCCAGCACCCCGACAGCTAACTATGGCTACACCTTC.

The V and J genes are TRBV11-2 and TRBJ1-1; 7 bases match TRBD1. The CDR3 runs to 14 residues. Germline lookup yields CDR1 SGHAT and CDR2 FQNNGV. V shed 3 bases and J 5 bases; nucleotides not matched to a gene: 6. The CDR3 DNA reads TGTGCCAGCAGCTTCAGTGAGACAGGGACTGAAGCTTTCTTT. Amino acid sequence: CASSFSETGTEAFF.

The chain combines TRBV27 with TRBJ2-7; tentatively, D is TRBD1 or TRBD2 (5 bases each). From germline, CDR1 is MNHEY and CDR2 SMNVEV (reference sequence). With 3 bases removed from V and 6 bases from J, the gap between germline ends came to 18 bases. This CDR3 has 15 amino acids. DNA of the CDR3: TGTGCCAGCAGTTTGAGGGGCAGGGAAGGTGGCGAGCAGTACTTC. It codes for CASSLRGREGGEQYF.